These 10 T cell receptor beta chains were all obtained from the same sample, sequenced in a study of T cell responses to AZD1222 COVID-19 vaccine. Clones were read by immunoSEQ multiplex PCR, and TCRdb kept only the in-frame ones, dropping some. The data show roughly 120,000 clones, over 90% seen once. The sequenced sample was peripheral blood, obtained on day 0 of AZD1222 vaccination. The receptors derive from an adult in good health.

The chain couples TRBV5-1 to TRBJ2-3, with a weak D call TRBD1 (5 bases). Germline values: CDR1 SGHRS, CDR2 YFSETQ. Trimming removed 5 bases at V and 2 bases at J, with 12 bases between. This CDR3 has 14 amino acids. The CDR3, as DNA: TGCGCCAGCAGGGTTCTAGGGGCCACAGATACGCAGTATTTT. Translated: CASRVLGATDTQYF. The full variable domain, completed using reference TRBV5-1 and TRBJ2-3, is KAGVTQTPRYLIKTRGQQVTLSCSPISGHRSVSWYQQTPGQGLQFLFEYFSETQRNKGNFPGRFSGRQFSNSRSEMNVSTLELGDSALYLCASRVLGATDTQYFGPGTRLTVL.

J is TRBJ2-5 and V is TRBV30; D gene uncertain. Germline V gene lookup returns CDR1 GTSNPN and CDR2 SVGIG (reference sequence). This CDR3 has 13 residues. V was shortened by 3 bases and J by 4 bases, with 12 bases between the two germline ends. CDR3 DNA: TGTGCCTGGAGCGCACTCACCCGAGAGACCCAGTACTTC. This translates into CAWSALTRETQYF.

The V call is TRBV5-1, the J call TRBJ2-5; 11 bases agree with TRBD2. V lost 4 bases to trimming and J lost 1 base; unmatched junction nucleotides: 6. Germline CDR1 reads SGHRS; CDR2 reads YFSETQ. The CDR3 has 16 amino acids. Written as DNA, the CDR3 is TGCGCCAGCAGCGCGACCGGGACTAGCGGCCAAGAGACCCAGTACTTC. It codes for CASSATGTSGQETQYF.

The table lists this clone with a count of one. This chain connects TRBV24-1 to TRBJ1-5; D uncertain. Trimming stripped 5 bases from V and 10 bases from J, with 14 bases between. The CDR3 loop spans 13 amino acids. Germline CDR1 KGHDR, CDR2 SFDVKD. This CDR3 reads CATSVGLLGPQHF. The CDR3 DNA follows: TGTGCCACCAGTGTCGGCCTCCTGGGACCCCAGCATTTT.

The CDR3 bases are TGTGCCAGCAGCCCCGGACAGGGGGCCATCTATGGCTACACCTTC. The encoded protein is CASSPGQGAIYGYTF. The chain combines TRBV11-2 with TRBJ1-2, with TRBD1 identical over 11 bases. Germline V gene sequence: CDR1 SGHAT, CDR2 FQNNGV. The V and J ends lost 5 bases and 4 bases, in that order; junction bases with no gene match: 6. CDR3 size: 15 residues.

V usage is TRBV2 and J usage is TRBJ1-2, with 7 bases identical to TRBD1. Germline V CDR1 and CDR2: SNHLY, FYNNEI. This CDR3 has 16 amino acids. The J segment lost 3 bases and the V segment lost 6 bases, leaving 13 bases of the junction unmatched. The CDR3 region has the DNA TGTGCCAGCAGCCGGGACAGAGCCTCCTGGGACTATGGCTACACCTTC. Protein product: CASSRDRASWDYGYTF.

The J gene is TRBJ1-2, the V gene TRBV28; D uncertain. Deletions cut 3 bases from V and 2 bases from J, with 4 bases between. Germline CDR1 reads MDHEN; CDR2 reads SYDVKM. The CDR3 loop spans 12 amino acids. CDR3 in amino acids: CASSLWNYGYTF. The CDR3 DNA reads TGTGCCAGCAGTTTGTGGAACTATGGCTACACCTTC.

J is TRBJ1-1 and V is TRBV12-5; D remains unclear. The germline V gene encodes CDR1 LGHNT and CDR2 FRNRAP. This CDR3 comprises 14 residues. V dropped 4 bases and J dropped 1 base, with 10 bases sitting between them. The CDR3 region is CASGSGGANTEAFF. CDR3 nucleotides: TGTGCTAGTGGTTCCGGCGGTGCGAACACTGAAGCTTTCTTT.

The genes are TRBV10-3 and TRBJ1-1; D may be TRBD1 (5 bases). The CDR3 consists of 13 residues. Germline CDR1 is ENHRY and CDR2 is SYGVKD. V gave up 6 bases and J gave up 4 bases, with 12 bases separating them. The CDR3 loop is CAISRGGGTEAFF. The DNA for the CDR3 is TGTGCCATCAGCCGTGGGGGGGGCACTGAAGCTTTCTTT.

V usage is TRBV21-1 and J usage is TRBJ1-1; the table calls TRBD1, which could not be checked here. TRBV21-1 is a documented pseudogene. This CDR3 is built from 17 residues. This CDR3 reads CASSKVGRGQGGTEAFF. The DNA of the CDR3 is TGTGCCAGCAGCAAAGTGGGTAGGGGACAGGGAGGCACTGAAGCTTTCTTT.